The 24 T cell receptor beta chains reported below all come from one sample, sequenced in a study of blood T cell repertoires in COVID-19 (dated by TCRdb to the early 2020s). The library was prepared using the immunoSEQ multiplex PCR assay. Here the immuneACCESS table is served through TCRdb, limited to in-frame sequences with V and J called. Missing clones are a known gap in these copies; in checked studies unresolved V genes cover under half, and the rest lacks a known reason. The sample records 45,000 to 55,000 clones, around 68% of which are singletons. Roughly 10% of the sample is held by the ten biggest clonotypes. Sequencing was carried out using peripheral blood. These receptors originate from a woman in her 70s with acute or convalescent COVID-19.

This clone was seen a few times. This specimen includes other DNA sequences encoding the same CDR3. The CDR3 region is CASSQEADYGYTF. The CDR3 bases are TGTGCCAGCAGCCAAGAAGCGGATTATGGCTACACCTTC. V and J are TRBV3-1 (or the pseudogene TRBV3-2) and TRBJ1-2, with D uncertain. Germline CDR1 and CDR2: LGHDT and YNNKEL (reference sequence). V shed 0 bases and J shed 5 bases, with 7 bases lying between them. CDR3 length: 13 residues.

The rearrangement links TRBV10-3 to TRBJ2-3, with 9 bases identical to TRBD2. CDR1 ENHRY and CDR2 SYGVKD come from the germline V gene. J lost 5 bases, V lost 5 bases, and 11 bases had no gene match. This CDR3 has 16 residues. Written as DNA, the CDR3 is TGTGCCATCAGTAAGGCTAGCGGGATTTTCCAAGATACGCAGTATTTT. Encoded protein: CAISKASGIFQDTQYF.

The chain has TRBV4-3 and TRBJ2-1, with 9 bases lining up with TRBD2. The J segment lost 4 bases and the V segment lost 6 bases, leaving 16 bases of the junction unmatched. This CDR3 has 18 residues. Germline V lookup: CDR1 LGHNA, CDR2 YSLEER. This CDR3 is CASSFGASGDRLYNEQFF. In DNA form, the CDR3 reads TGCGCCAGCAGTTTCGGGGCTAGCGGGGACCGCTTATACAATGAGCAGTTCTTC.

This chain connects TRBV5-1 to TRBJ2-2, with D possibly matching TRBD1 (6 bases). CDR3 length: 15 residues. The V gene's germline CDR1 is SGHRS and CDR2 YFSETQ. The V gene lost 0 bases and the J gene lost 0 bases, with 6 bases spanning the gap. The CDR3: CASSLDRANTGELFF. CDR3 in DNA: TGCGCCAGCAGCTTGGACAGGGCGAACACCGGGGAGCTGTTTTTT.

The chain links TRBV4-3 to TRBJ2-3; D not resolved. CDR1 is LGHNA and CDR2 is YSLEER in the germline V gene. There are 14 residues in the CDR3. Trimming removed 1 base from V and 1 base from J, with 6 bases in between. The CDR3 region is CASSQVPGTDTQYF. CDR3 sequence (DNA): TGCGCCAGCAGCCAAGTCCCCGGCACAGATACGCAGTATTTT.

The chain links TRBV7-8 to TRBJ2-6; D gene uncertain. The CDR3 is 18 amino acids. CDR1 and CDR2 from the germline V gene are SGHVS and FQNEAQ. The V gene lost 8 bases and the J gene lost 4 bases, with 24 bases spanning the gap. DNA for the CDR3: TGTGCCAGCGGATACTACTCCCGAGGAGCCCCCGGGGCCAACGTCCTGACTTTC. The encoded protein is CASGYYSRGAPGANVLTF.

V and J are TRBV4-1 and TRBJ2-5, with D maybe TRBD2 (6 bases). The length of the CDR3 is 18 residues. Trimming cost V 0 bases and J 1 base, with 18 bases left between them. CDR1 and CDR2 (germline): MGHRA, YSYEKL. The CDR3 DNA reads as TGCGCCAGCAGCCAAGATCTTGGGTGGGGGGATTCCCAAGAGACCCAGTACTTC. Translating it yields CASSQDLGWGDSQETQYF.

This clone was recorded a few times. V gene TRBV20-1 combines with J gene TRBJ2-3; D perhaps matches TRBD1 (5 bases). Per germline, CDR1 DFQATT and CDR2 SNEGSKA (reference sequence). V lost 6 bases and J lost 0, with 16 bases in between. The CDR3 contains 15 residues. The CDR3 reads CSASRGTDSTDTQYF. The CDR3 nucleotides read TGCAGTGCGAGTAGGGGCACCGACAGCACAGATACGCAGTATTTT.

This sequence joins TRBV9 and TRBJ2-3, with 9 bases matching TRBD1. J was trimmed by 4 bases and V by 1 base; bases with no gene match: 10. The CDR3 contains 17 residues. Germline V gene data show CDR1 as SGDLS and CDR2 as YYNGEE. CDR3 DNA sequence: TGTGCCAGCAGCGTATCGACCCGACAGGGGGTGGCAGATACGCAGTATTTT. This sequence encodes CASSVSTRQGVADTQYF.

The chain carries TRBV6-5 and TRBJ2-7; 7 nucleotides match TRBD1. Germline V lookup: CDR1 MNHEY, CDR2 SVGAGI. V trimming: 5 bases; J trimming: 7 bases; junction bases outside the gene matches: 14. The CDR3 sequence is 15 residues long. Written as DNA, the CDR3 is TGTGCCAGCAGTATAACCGGGACAGCCCTAGAGGAGCAGTACTTC. This sequence encodes CASSITGTALEEQYF.

The chain recombines TRBV5-5 with TRBJ1-1, with D possibly matching TRBD1 (5 bases). There are 15 residues in the CDR3. Germline V gene lookup returns CDR1 SGHKS and CDR2 YYEKEE (reference sequence). V dropped 4 bases and J dropped 1 base, with 14 bases sitting between them. CDR3 sequence: CASSPTRQPNTEAFF. CDR3 bases: TGTGCCAGCAGCCCCACCAGACAGCCGAACACTGAAGCTTTCTTT. Variable domain in full (rest from reference TRBV5-5 and TRBJ1-1): DAGVTQSPTHLIKTRGQQVTLRCSPISGHKSVSWYQQVLGQGPQFIFQYYEKEERGRGNFPDRFSARQFPNYSSELNVNALLLGDSALYLCASSPTRQPNTEAFFGQGTRLTVV.

The chain joins TRBV19 to TRBJ1-5; possible D gene TRBD1, 5 bases. Germline V gives CDR1 LNHDA, CDR2 SQIVND (reference sequence). CDR3 size: 17 residues. V lost 6 bases, J lost 6 bases, and 24 bases lay in between. The CDR3 sequence is CASRYRSKELLFQPQHF. CDR3 in DNA: TGTGCCAGTAGATACAGGTCGAAGGAATTGCTTTTTCAGCCCCAGCATTTT.

This clone was observed a single time. The chain joins TRBV11-2 to TRBJ2-5; TRBD2 matches 9 bases. The V and J ends lost 1 base and 3 bases, in that order; junction bases with no gene match: 3. There are 15 residues in the CDR3. Germline CDR1 SGHAT, CDR2 FQNNGV. This CDR3 is CASSLGAGGEETQYF. CDR3 nucleotides: TGTGCCAGCAGCTTAGGGGCGGGAGGGGAAGAGACCCAGTACTTC.

V and J are TRBV28 and TRBJ1-2; 8 nucleotides align to TRBD1. There are 14 residues in the CDR3. From germline, CDR1 is MDHEN and CDR2 SYDVKM. V shed 6 bases, J shed 7 bases, and the junction held 10 bases outside the gene matches. The CDR3 here is CASRSQGVESGYTF. The DNA of the CDR3 is TGTGCCAGCAGATCACAGGGGGTCGAGTCTGGCTACACCTTC.

The chain links TRBV7-6 to TRBJ2-7; TRBD2 aligns across 7 bases. With 5 bases clipped from V and 3 bases from J, the junction kept 10 bases outside the gene matches. This CDR3 region has 15 residues. CDR1 and CDR2 from the germline V gene are SGHVS and FNYEAQ. The CDR3 here is CASSPRWASGYEQYF. DNA for the CDR3: TGTGCCAGCAGCCCTCGATGGGCTAGCGGCTACGAGCAGTACTTC.

The chain is built from TRBV3-1 (or the pseudogene TRBV3-2) and TRBJ1-1, with 9 bases identical to TRBD1. Germline V lookup: CDR1 LGHDT, CDR2 YNNKEL (reference sequence). Losses at the gene ends were 1 base for V and 4 bases for J; bases not matched to a gene: 4. The CDR3 sequence is 15 residues long. The CDR3, as DNA: TGTGCCAGCAGCCAAGTAGACAGGGGGGGCACTGAAGCTTTCTTT. Translating gives CASSQVDRGGTEAFF.

The V and J genes are TRBV18 and TRBJ2-1; no clear D. This CDR3 contains 15 residues. CDR1 is KGHSH, CDR2 LQKENI, per germline. Trimming stripped 2 bases from V and 0 bases from J, with 8 bases between. CDR3 region: CASSPAFSSYNEQFF. The DNA of the CDR3 is TGTGCCAGCTCACCAGCCTTTAGCTCCTACAATGAGCAGTTCTTC.

The rearrangement joins TRBV19 to TRBJ2-2; a weak D match, TRBD1 (5 bases). The CDR3 length is 13 residues. Germline lookup yields CDR1 LNHDA and CDR2 SQIVND (reference sequence). Trimming pared 3 bases from V and 5 bases from J, leaving 7 bases between. The CDR3 nucleotides are TGTGCCAGTAGTATGACAGTTACCGGGGAGCTGTTTTTT. Translating it yields CASSMTVTGELFF.

The rearrangement uses TRBV11-2 and TRBJ1-1, with TRBD1 as a possible D gene (6 bases). Trimming left V 4 bases short and J 3 bases short, with 9 bases between. The CDR3 contains 13 residues. Germline lookup yields CDR1 SGHAT and CDR2 FQNNGV. The DNA of the CDR3 is TGTGCCAGCAGCTGGAACAGGGACACTGAAGCTTTCTTT. Translated, it gives CASSWNRDTEAFF. Using reference TRBV11-2 and TRBJ1-1 for the parts outside the CDR3, the full variable domain is EAGVAQSPRYKIIEKRQSVAFWCNPISGHATLYWYQQILGQGPKLLIQFQNNGVVDDSQLPKDRFSAERLKGVDSTLKIQPAKLEDSAVYLCASSWNRDTEAFFGQGTRLTVV.

The chain combines TRBV9 with TRBJ1-1; 7 nucleotides line up with TRBD1. The germline CDR1 and CDR2 sequences are SGDLS and YYNGEE. The length of the CDR3 is 14 residues. V was pared by 3 bases and J by 2 bases, with 4 bases of the junction left unmatched. The CDR3 nucleotides read TGTGCCAGCAGCGCAAGGGGGCGAAACACTGAAGCTTTCTTT. Protein: CASSARGRNTEAFF.

The rearrangement uses TRBV9 and TRBJ1-2; TRBD1 might be the D (6 bases). Germline CDR1 is SGDLS and CDR2 is YYNGEE. The ends were cut back, 3 bases at V and 6 bases at J, with 18 bases in the middle. This CDR3 comprises 15 residues. The CDR3 nucleotides read TGTGCCAGCAGCGGGAGGACAAGAGGGGGAAATGGCTACACCTTC. Amino acids: CASSGRTRGGNGYTF.

V is TRBV6-2 or TRBV6-3 and J is TRBJ2-7; the match to TRBD2 covers 11 bases. Germline V gives CDR1 MNHEY, CDR2 SVGEGT. V trimming: 5 bases; J trimming: 3 bases; junction bases outside the gene matches: 9. The CDR3 is 16 amino acids. As DNA, the CDR3 is TGTGCCAGCAGTGAGGCTAGCGGGGGGAAAAACTACGAGCAGTACTTC. It specifies CASSEASGGKNYEQYF.

Notes on this clone: Just one base apart from a much larger clone, this may be a read error. The rearrangement joins TRBV13 to TRBJ2-2, with 7 bases aligning to TRBD1. The CDR3 totals 14 residues. Germline CDR1 PRHDT, CDR2 FYEKMQ (reference sequence). CDR3 in DNA: TGTACCAGCAGCTTAGAGACAGGGCCCGGGGAGCTGTTTTTT. It translates to CTSSLETGPGELFF. Combining the CDR3 with reference TRBV13 and TRBJ2-2 gives the whole variable domain AAGVIQSPRHLIKEKRETATLKCYPIPRHDTVYWYQQGPGQDPQFLISFYEKMQSDKGSIPDRFSAQQFSDYHSELNMSSLELGDSALYFCTSSLETGPGELFFGEGSRLTVL.

The chain recombines TRBV7-2 with TRBJ2-7; 8 positions agree with TRBD2. CDR3 length: 15 amino acids. V lost 5 bases and J lost 2; bases outside the gene matches: 8. In germline, CDR1 is SGHTA, CDR2 FQGNSA. The CDR3 bases are TGTGCCAGCAGCCCCAGAGCGGGGGTCCCCTACGAGCAGTACTTC. It specifies CASSPRAGVPYEQYF.